Listed below are T cell receptor beta chains from one sample, sequenced in a study of tumor-infiltrating lymphocytes in oesophageal squamous cell carcinoma. One entry per CDR3 protein, called by TCRdb with MiXCR from the PCR reads. The sample yields 19,000 or so distinct CDR3 sequences, approximately 47% seen once. Sequences were obtained from normal esophageal tissue next to the tumor. These receptors originate from a female donor with esophageal squamous cell carcinoma. Both conserved end residues are trimmed from each CDR3. Fields, in order: V gene, CDR3 protein.

TRBV7-8,ASRPSGRAVYEQY
TRBV6-2/TRBV6-3,ASSYSGITGELF
TRBV7-3,ASSLGAQETQY
TRBV10-3,AIKQTSGRNEQF
TRBV12-3/TRBV12-4,ASSFVGSEQY
TRBV18,ASSSTEPGLAGGSYEQY
TRBV12-3/TRBV12-4,ASSSHGTSGSYEQY
TRBV7-2,ASSSGLAGASISYEQY
TRBV7-9,ASSPPISGANVLT
TRBV7-7,ASSLAAGTSYEQY
TRBV6-1,ASSELPGSSYEQY
TRBV12-3/TRBV12-4,ASSISSSYEQY
TRBV12-3/TRBV12-4,ASSYLTGAASGTDTQY
TRBV10-3,AIKAPSLGTQY
TRBV10-3,AISMTGDTEAF
TRBV7-4,AGEGDNSPLH
TRBV28,ASSSTGTGSYEQY
TRBV6-6,ASSYSTGGHEAF
TRBV20-1,SASNSGAYEQY
TRBV27,ASTSTGTYGYT
TRBV10-3,AISVSSSGRNTGELF
TRBV4-1,ASTLSMGTGELF
TRBV7-5,ISVPEAGGGNYGYT
TRBV7-2,ASSLDGTRRAVEQY
TRBV12-3/TRBV12-4,ASSLASGSYEQY
TRBV7-2,ASSLIGTRNSQY
TRBV7-9,ASSLGQGKDTQY
TRBV28,ASSSDDREVYGYT
TRBV23-1,ASSQARAVDEQF
TRBV27,ASRIYHEQF
TRBV4-3,ASSQERGAGTEAF
TRBV2,ASSARLAGYYNEQY
TRBV7-2,ASSLRTGRNDEQF
TRBV7-3,ASSFGREETQY
TRBV2,ASSEFGALGSPLH
TRBV12-3/TRBV12-4,ASSNLLAGAF
TRBV19,ASSINSNTEAF
TRBV24-1,ATSDLPSPGQATDTQY
TRBV6-1,ASSWGGGGRTDTQY
TRBV11-2,ASSFRTSGSDEQF
TRBV7-6,ASRFPAQY
TRBV11-2,ASTSQGPYGYT
TRBV7-3,ASSLDRLTEAF
TRBV6-6,ASSYSDRTLAKNIQY
TRBV5-1,ASSQRPLTEETQY
TRBV19,ASSSRDSYEQY
TRBV7-8,ASSADREYTQY
TRBV7-6,ASSSSRTTEAF
TRBV28,ASKRGLSSGANVLT
TRBV7-8,ASSRDGQSSYNEQF
TRBV20-1,SAREGRSRYNEQF
TRBV10-3,AVSISGGAKGYT